The next 26 T cell receptor beta chains were all read from a single sample in a study of T cell responses to AZD1222 COVID-19 vaccine. Using immunoSEQ multiplex PCR, the repertoire was profiled, and TCRdb retains in-frame clones only, with some absent. The sample holds roughly 100,000 clones; around 82% are singletons and the top ten take approximately 15%. Specimen: peripheral blood, collected on day 0 of AZD1222 vaccination. All receptors derive from an adult in good health.

The chain is built from TRBV11-3 and TRBJ2-5; 9 bases are shared with TRBD2. In germline, CDR1 is SGHNT, CDR2 YENEEA. The length of the CDR3 is 14 residues. V was clipped by 8 bases and J by 2 bases; unmatched bases: 6. In DNA, the CDR3 is TGTGCCAGCGCGGCTAGCGGGAAGCAAGAGACCCAGTACTTC. Protein: CASAASGKQETQYF.

The rearrangement links TRBV27 to TRBJ2-5, with 8 positions matching TRBD1. The CDR3 sequence is 14 residues long. The trim removed 4 bases at V and 4 bases at J, leaving 5 bases unmatched. Germline V gives CDR1 MNHEY, CDR2 SMNVEV (reference sequence). The CDR3 here is CASSSQGVGETQYF. The CDR3 nucleotides read TGTGCCAGCAGTTCACAGGGGGTCGGAGAGACCCAGTACTTC.

A word on this clone: Other DNA sequences in this sample translate to the same CDR3. The chain links TRBV19 to TRBJ1-1; D is unresolved. This CDR3 has 13 amino acids. Trimming shortened V by 0 bases and J by 1 base, and 3 bases separated the two germline ends. Germline-derived CDR1 and CDR2 are LNHDA and SQIVND (reference sequence). The CDR3 DNA follows: TGTGCCAGTAGTATAGAGGGGAACACTGAAGCTTTCTTT. Translation: CASSIEGNTEAFF.

The genes are TRBV28 and TRBJ2-3, with 7 bases lining up with TRBD2. Germline CDR1 is MDHEN and CDR2 is SYDVKM. The V gene end was trimmed by 6 bases and the J gene end by 6 bases; junction bases not matched to a gene: 15. The CDR3 extends over 16 amino acids. CDR3 sequence reads: CASSPVGEGHADTQYF. CDR3 coding DNA: TGTGCCAGCAGCCCTGTGGGGGAGGGCCACGCCGATACGCAGTATTTT.

This rearrangement joins TRBV4-3 to TRBJ1-4; D remains ambiguous. Trimming stripped 0 bases from V and 8 bases from J, with 7 bases between. CDR3 length: 13 amino acids. Germline V CDR1 and CDR2: LGHNA, YSLEER. This chain's CDR3 is CASSQDGIEKLFF. In nucleotides, the CDR3 is TGCGCCAGCAGCCAAGATGGGATCGAAAAACTGTTTTTT.

The chain uses TRBV7-3 and TRBJ2-6; 9 bases are a match to TRBD1. CDR1 is SGHTA, CDR2 FQGTGA, per germline. Germline trimming cut 5 bases from V and 0 bases from J; bases unmatched to any gene: 8. CDR3 size: 18 residues. In DNA, the CDR3 is TGTGCCAGCAGCACCGGACAGGGGACCTTCTCTGGGGCCAACGTCCTGACTTTC. Protein product: CASSTGQGTFSGANVLTF.

The rearrangement joins TRBV11-2 to TRBJ1-1; no definite D call. The CDR3 runs 14 residues. Germline V gives CDR1 SGHAT, CDR2 FQNNGV. V dropped 5 bases and J dropped 3 bases, with 13 bases sitting between them. CDR3 residues: CASSLMSRDTEAFF. The CDR3 DNA sequence: TGTGCCAGCAGCCTGATGAGTAGGGACACTGAAGCTTTCTTT. Supplemented by reference TRBV11-2 and TRBJ1-1, the full variable domain reads EAGVAQSPRYKIIEKRQSVAFWCNPISGHATLYWYQQILGQGPKLLIQFQNNGVVDDSQLPKDRFSAERLKGVDSTLKIQPAKLEDSAVYLCASSLMSRDTEAFFGQGTRLTVV.

The chain recombines TRBV5-4 with TRBJ1-2; D unresolved. V dropped 2 bases and J dropped 1 base, with 9 bases sitting between them. Germline V lookup: CDR1 SGHNT, CDR2 YYREEE (reference sequence). CDR3 length equals 14 residues. The CDR3 DNA is TGTGCCAGCAGCTTAAGCGGAGTTAACTATGGCTACACCTTC. Its translation is CASSLSGVNYGYTF.

The J gene is TRBJ2-1, the V gene TRBV7-2; 11 nucleotides line up with TRBD2. This CDR3 comprises 16 residues. CDR1 and CDR2 (germline): SGHTA, FQGNSA. The V gene end was trimmed by 5 bases and the J gene end by 8 bases; junction bases not matched to a gene: 11. The CDR3 region is CASSPRASGRSDEQFF. The CDR3 DNA sequence: TGTGCCAGCAGCCCTCGTGCTAGCGGGAGGTCGGATGAGCAGTTCTTC. Combining the CDR3 with reference TRBV7-2 and TRBJ2-1 gives the whole variable domain GAGVSQSPSNKVTEKGKDVELRCDPISGHTALYWYRQSLGQGLEFLIYFQGNSAPDKSGLPSDRFSAERTGGSVSTLTIQRTQQEDSAVYLCASSPRASGRSDEQFFGPGTRLTVL.

This clone has at least ten counts. The chain joins TRBV5-1 to TRBJ2-2; no definite D call. The germline gives CDR1 SGHRS, CDR2 YFSETQ. Trimming left V 4 bases short and J 4 bases short, with 14 bases between. The CDR3 spans 15 residues. For the CDR3, the DNA is TGCGCCAGCAGCGACCTGGCTGGTCGCACCGGGGAGCTGTTTTTT. Translated, it gives CASSDLAGRTGELFF.

The rearrangement links TRBV5-5 to TRBJ2-7; D is possibly TRBD1 (6 bases). This CDR3 spans 15 amino acids. The V end was cut by 0 bases, the J end by 2 bases, with 12 bases between. Germline V gene data show CDR1 as SGHKS and CDR2 as YYEKEE (reference sequence). The CDR3 sequence: CASSLVWGRTYEQYF. The CDR3 DNA follows: TGTGCCAGCAGCTTGGTGTGGGGGCGGACCTACGAGCAGTACTTC. The variable domain in full, with the rest retrieved from reference TRBV5-5 and TRBJ2-7, is DAGVTQSPTHLIKTRGQQVTLRCSPISGHKSVSWYQQVLGQGPQFIFQYYEKEERGRGNFPDRFSARQFPNYSSELNVNALLLGDSALYLCASSLVWGRTYEQYFGPGTRLTVT.

The chain combines TRBV5-8 with TRBJ2-5; D is unresolved. V lost 2 bases to trimming and J lost 0 bases, with 5 bases between them. Germline lookup yields CDR1 SGHTS and CDR2 YDEGEE. CDR3 length: 13 amino acids. The CDR3 reads CASSFRNQETQYF. The CDR3 coding sequence is TGTGCCAGCAGCTTCAGGAACCAAGAGACCCAGTACTTC.

CDR3 sequence: CASSQQGPSVIGDTEAFF. The CDR3 coding sequence is TGCGCCAGCAGCCAACAAGGGCCCTCGGTAATCGGGGACACTGAAGCTTTCTTT. This sequence joins TRBV4-3 and TRBJ1-1, with D uncertain. V lost 2 bases and J lost 3, with 22 bases in between. The CDR3 extends over 18 amino acids. Per germline, CDR1 LGHNA and CDR2 YSLEER.

The genes are TRBV5-1 and TRBJ2-7, with D tentatively TRBD2 (6 bases). Germline CDR1 and CDR2: SGHRS and YFSETQ. Trimming removed 3 bases from V and 5 bases from J, with 21 bases in between. The CDR3 runs to 16 residues. CDR3 loop: CASSSYPVGSLNEQYF. In DNA form, the CDR3 reads TGCGCCAGCAGCTCCTATCCGGTCGGGAGTCTCAACGAGCAGTACTTC.

This clone was detected only a few times. This chain uses TRBV10-3 with TRBJ1-4; D is undetermined. V was trimmed by 3 bases and J by 8 bases, leaving 10 bases between them. The CDR3 is 13 amino acids. Germline assignment: CDR1 ENHRY and CDR2 SYGVKD. The CDR3 coding sequence is TGTGCCATCAGTGAAGTGAGATCAGAAAAACTGTTTTTT. It translates to CAISEVRSEKLFF.

The gene calls are TRBV7-9 and TRBJ2-3; 11 nucleotides align to TRBD2. Germline trimming cut 2 bases from V and 5 bases from J; bases unmatched to any gene: 3. CDR1 and CDR2 (germline): SEHNR, FQNEAQ (reference sequence). This CDR3 is 15 amino acids long. The CDR3 is CASSLKLAGEDTQYF. The DNA for the CDR3 is TGTGCCAGCAGCTTAAAACTAGCGGGAGAAGATACGCAGTATTTT.

In this sample, this clone turned up a few times. This sequence joins TRBV6-5 and TRBJ1-1; D gene ambiguous. Between the trimmed V and J ends, which lost 2 bases and 1 base, there was a span of 8 bases. This CDR3 contains 14 residues. The germline gives CDR1 MNHEY, CDR2 SVGAGI. The CDR3 is CASSYIPGNTEAFF. In DNA, the CDR3 is TGTGCCAGCAGTTACATTCCAGGGAACACTGAAGCTTTCTTT.

The chain couples TRBV24-1 to TRBJ2-1, with D perhaps assigned TRBD1 or TRBD2 (5 bases each). The ends were cut back, 3 bases at V and 6 bases at J, with 20 bases in the middle. From germline, CDR1 is KGHDR and CDR2 SFDVKD. The CDR3 consists of 17 residues. CDR3 in amino acids: CATSDPTGEGLGNEQFF. The CDR3 DNA sequence: TGTGCCACCAGTGATCCAACAGGAGAGGGGCTAGGCAATGAGCAGTTCTTC.

There are many counts of this clone. This chain joins TRBV6-4 and TRBJ2-1, with 10 bases matching TRBD2. The CDR3 sequence is 16 residues long. Trimming removed 2 bases from V and 4 bases from J; junction bases left unmatched: 5. CDR1 MRHNA and CDR2 SNTAGT come from the germline V gene. CDR3 sequence reads: CASSDTVAGGYNEQFF. The CDR3 DNA reads as TGTGCCAGCAGTGACACCGTAGCGGGAGGATACAATGAGCAGTTCTTC.

V is TRBV5-4 and J is TRBJ2-7; 8 nucleotides agree with TRBD2. The CDR3 loop spans 14 amino acids. Germline trimming cut 5 bases from V and 2 bases from J; bases unmatched to any gene: 6. Germline CDR1 and CDR2: SGHNT and YYREEE (reference sequence). CDR3 in amino acids: CASSSASGPYEQYF. Here the CDR3 DNA reads TGTGCCAGCAGTTCCGCTAGCGGGCCCTACGAGCAGTACTTC.

This clone was seen just once. The CDR3 sequence: CASSPNHSSTSGNTIYF. The DNA of the CDR3 is TGTGCCAGTAGTCCTAACCATTCATCGACCTCTGGAAACACCATATATTTT. The J gene is TRBJ1-3, the V gene TRBV19; D not resolved. This CDR3 comprises 17 residues. Germline V CDR1 and CDR2: LNHDA, SQIVND (reference sequence). Trimming left V 5 bases short and J 0 bases short, with 17 bases between.

The chain joins TRBV29-1 to TRBJ1-2; TRBD1 matches at 9 bases. The germline CDR1 and CDR2 sequences are SQVTM and ANQGSEA. Losses at the gene ends were 7 bases for V and 6 bases for J; bases not matched to a gene: 3. This CDR3 region has 11 residues. The CDR3 sequence is CSGQGGDGYTF. The CDR3 DNA follows: TGCAGCGGACAGGGGGGCGATGGCTACACCTTC.

This chain connects TRBV14 to TRBJ1-6; the D is unclear. Trimming left V 1 base short and J 9 bases short, with 16 bases between. Per germline, CDR1 SGHDN and CDR2 FVKESK. This CDR3 is built from 16 residues. The CDR3 DNA reads as TGTGCCAGCAGCCAAGTAACCCTGCGCGGAGGTTCACCCCTCCACTTT. This gives the protein CASSQVTLRGGSPLHF.

The rearrangement uses TRBV5-6 and TRBJ2-3; D ambiguous. Trimming removed 8 bases at V and 2 bases at J, with 12 bases between. Germline-derived CDR1 and CDR2 are SGHDT and YYEEEE. This CDR3 has 13 residues. CDR3 coding DNA: TGTGCCAGTGCGAAATGGAACACAGATACGCAGTATTTT. It yields the protein CASAKWNTDTQYF.

The V and J genes are TRBV24-1 and TRBJ1-2; unclear D gene. The V gene lost 1 base and the J gene lost 2 bases, with 7 bases spanning the gap. This CDR3 comprises 14 residues. Germline V gene sequence: CDR1 KGHDR, CDR2 SFDVKD. Here the CDR3 reads CATSDFSVNYGYTF. As DNA, the CDR3 is TGTGCCACCAGTGATTTCTCCGTAAACTATGGCTACACCTTC.

The gene calls are TRBV7-2 and TRBJ2-2; 9 nucleotides agree with TRBD1. The germline CDR1 and CDR2 sequences are SGHTA and FQGNSA. V shed 0 bases and J 5 bases; nucleotides not matched to a gene: 4. CDR3 size: 16 residues. The CDR3 coding sequence is TGTGCCAGCAGCTTAGCCCGGACAGGGGAAACCGGGGAGCTGTTTTTT. It is translated as CASSLARTGETGELFF.